This T cell receptor beta chain was sequenced for a study of cytomegalovirus exposure and HLA in healthy donors. About the research overall: According to later analysis, the same platform produced the 120 validation and over 600 first-cohort repertoires.

Whole-study findings and limits: First-cohort TCR clusters were later found to tend to co-occur in the roughly 110 validation repertoires. There were 150 to 200 TCR beta chains listed as cytomegalovirus-associated.

Note on this clone: Its target is not known.

Profiling relied on immunoSEQ multiplex PCR, and the TCRdb table lists in-frame clones only, not all of them. The table includes 130,000 or so clones, 89% detected once. CDR1 is MDHEN and CDR2 is SYDVKM in the germline V gene. Trimming took off 7 bases at V and 8 bases at J, with 14 bases between the two ends. The CDR3 length is 13 residues. The TCR was taken from a woman between 18 and 29 years old in good health and CMV-seropositive. The V and J genes are TRBV28 and TRBJ1-4, with D possibly matching TRBD1 (5 bases). Sequences were obtained from PBMCs. Here the CDR3 reads CASKTEVREKLFF. CDR3 in DNA: TGTGCCAGCAAGACAGAGGTTAGGGAAAAACTGTTTTTT.